Shown below are 19 T cell receptor beta chains from a single sample sequenced in a study of shared clonotypes between healthy human individuals. Sequencing used immunoSEQ multiplex PCR; TCRdb keeps in-frame clones, though not all of them. Of about 2 million clones listed, approximately 94% are singletons. Only CD45RO-negative cells positively selected for CCR7 counted as naive CD8 cells, so terminally differentiated effector memory CD45RA+ cells were excluded. Sequencing was carried out using naive CD8+ T cells sorted from blood. Receptor source: a man between 18 and 35 years old in good health.

This chain connects TRBV10-3 to TRBJ2-6; D not resolved. This CDR3 spans 16 amino acids. Between the trimmed V and J ends, which lost 6 bases and 4 bases, there was a span of 16 bases. Germline loops: CDR1 ENHRY, CDR2 SYGVKD. CDR3 nucleotide sequence: TGTGCCATCAGGCAGGATCCTCTATTCGGGGCCAACGTCCTGACTTTC. Residues: CAIRQDPLFGANVLTF.

The genes are TRBV6-5 and TRBJ2-5, with 10 bases identical to TRBD2. V gave up 5 bases and J gave up 1 base; unmatched junction bases: 4. This CDR3 spans 15 amino acids. From germline, CDR1 is MNHEY and CDR2 SVGAGI. DNA for the CDR3: TGTGCCAGCAGTCCAGCGGGGGGGCTCCAAGAGACCCAGTACTTC. Protein product: CASSPAGGLQETQYF.

In its sample, this clone was seen once. One end of the junction does not line up with germline, which may come from a read error. V gene TRBV13 combines with J gene TRBJ2-3, with 10 nucleotides matching TRBD2. The CDR3 is 16 residues long. CDR1 PRHDT and CDR2 FYEKMQ come from the germline V gene (reference sequence). Here the CDR3 DNA reads TGTGCCAGCAGCCTAGGACTAGCGGTTAGCACAGATACGCAGTATTTT. Protein sequence: CASSLGLAVSTDTQYF. Full variable domain (rest looked up from reference TRBV13 and TRBJ2-3): AAGVIQSPRHLIKEKRETATLKCYPIPRHDTVYWYQQGPGQDPQFLISFYEKMQSDKGSIPDRFSAQQFSDYHSELNMSSLELGDSALYFCASSLGLAVSTDTQYFGPGTRLTVL.

In its sample, this clone was seen a few times. CDR3 in amino acids: CASSPLPPLAGGIHEQFF. Here the CDR3 DNA reads TGTGCCAGCAGCCCGCTCCCCCCACTAGCGGGGGGGATCCATGAGCAGTTCTTC. This chain links TRBV7-3 with TRBJ2-1, with TRBD2 identical over 13 bases. V lost 5 bases, J lost 8 bases, and 15 bases stayed unmatched. The length of the CDR3 is 18 residues. In germline, CDR1 is SGHTA, CDR2 FQGTGA.

This sequence joins TRBV4-1 and TRBJ2-7; 7 bases are a match to TRBD1. Per the germline V gene, CDR1 is MGHRA and CDR2 is YSYEKL. After removal of 4 bases from V and 0 bases from J, the junction contained 6 bases not matched to a gene. This CDR3 is built from 15 residues. The DNA of the CDR3 is TGCGCCAGCAGCCCGAAACAGGGGACCTCCTACGAGCAGTACTTC. Encoded protein: CASSPKQGTSYEQYF.

The chain links TRBV9 to TRBJ2-2; maybe TRBD1 (6 bases). The CDR3 is made up of 15 amino acids. Germline CDR1 SGDLS, CDR2 YYNGEE. V lost 3 bases, J lost 3 bases, and 12 bases lay in between. CDR3 residues: CASSGLGADTGELFF. CDR3 sequence (DNA): TGTGCCAGCAGCGGACTGGGGGCAGACACCGGGGAGCTGTTTTTT. Complete variable domain (other parts from reference TRBV9 and TRBJ2-2): DSGVTQTPKHLITATGQRVTLRCSPRSGDLSVYWYQQSLDQGLQFLIQYYNGEERAKGNILERFSAQQFPDLHSELNLSSLELGDSALYFCASSGLGADTGELFFGEGSRLTVL.

The rearrangement uses TRBV6-6 and TRBJ2-2; D possibly corresponds to TRBD2 (6 bases). V was clipped by 10 bases and J by 3 bases, with 6 bases between them. The CDR3 length is 11 residues. Germline CDR1 MNHNY, CDR2 SVGAGI (reference sequence). The CDR3 DNA reads as TGTGCCACGGGAGACACCGGGGAGCTGTTTTTT. Translated, it gives CATGDTGELFF.

V gene TRBV7-9 combines with J gene TRBJ2-5, with 7 bases lining up with TRBD2. CDR1 is SEHNR, CDR2 FQNEAQ, per germline (reference sequence). V was clipped by 8 bases and J by 5 bases; unmatched bases: 8. This CDR3 is 13 amino acids long. The CDR3 spells CASRRGVGETQYF. The CDR3, as DNA: TGTGCCAGCCGACGGGGGGTCGGCGAGACCCAGTACTTC. Full variable domain (outside the CDR3, taken from reference TRBV7-9 and TRBJ2-5): DTGVSQNPRHKITKRGQNVTFRCDPISEHNRLYWYRQTLGQGPEFLTYFQNEAQLEKSRLLSDRFSAERPKGSFSTLEIQRTEQGDSAMYLCASRRGVGETQYFGPGTRLLVL.

The chain employs TRBV2 and TRBJ2-1, with a weak D call TRBD1 (5 bases). V gave up 1 base and J gave up 6 bases, with 13 bases separating them. The CDR3 is made up of 15 amino acids. CDR1 SNHLY and CDR2 FYNNEI come from the germline V gene. The CDR3 loop is CASSEEETEFNEQFF. CDR3 bases: TGTGCCAGCAGTGAAGAAGAGACAGAGTTCAATGAGCAGTTCTTC.

The chain couples TRBV5-8 to TRBJ2-1; 12 positions agree with TRBD2. CDR3 length equals 15 residues. Per the germline V gene, CDR1 is SGHTS and CDR2 is YDEGEE. V was clipped by 0 bases and J by 8 bases; unmatched bases: 3. CDR3: CASSLVLAGGDEQFF. The CDR3 region has the DNA TGTGCCAGCAGCTTGGTCCTAGCGGGAGGGGATGAGCAGTTCTTC.

The rearrangement uses TRBV21-1 and TRBJ1-1; whether TRBD1, the table's D call, matches the DNA was not checked. TRBV21-1 is a recognized pseudogene. This CDR3 spans 14 amino acids. CDR3 DNA: TGTGCCAGCAGCCTCGTAAGGGGAAACACTGAAGCTTTCTTT. Translated: CASSLVRGNTEAFF.

Details on this clone: Other DNA sequences in the same sample also yield this CDR3. V usage is TRBV19 and J usage is TRBJ2-7, with a weak D call TRBD1 (6 bases). This CDR3 is 15 amino acids long. V was shortened by 1 base and J by 2 bases, with 12 bases between the two germline ends. From germline, CDR1 is LNHDA and CDR2 SQIVND (reference sequence). The CDR3 DNA reads as TGTGCCAGTAGTATAGGTCAGGCAGGGGCCTACGAGCAGTACTTC. As protein: CASSIGQAGAYEQYF.

The genes are TRBV5-6 and TRBJ2-7; the D gene could be TRBD1 or TRBD2 (5 bases each). This CDR3 has 13 residues. Germline lookup yields CDR1 SGHDT and CDR2 YYEEEE. V lost 3 bases and J 4 bases, leaving 11 bases between the germline ends. This CDR3 reads CASSWGWGYEQYF. The CDR3 nucleotides are TGTGCCAGCAGCTGGGGCTGGGGGTACGAGCAGTACTTC.

The CDR3, as DNA: TGTGCCAGCAGCCCGGGGGGGGCCGAGCAGTACTTC. Translated, it gives CASSPGGAEQYF. The V and J genes are TRBV28 and TRBJ2-7, with 8 bases that match TRBD2. From germline, CDR1 is MDHEN and CDR2 SYDVKM. The CDR3 is 12 residues long. J lost 6 bases, V lost 6 bases, and 4 bases had no gene match.

This chain uses TRBV4-3 with TRBJ2-7; 7 bases are a match to TRBD2. J gave up 2 bases and V 0 bases, and 10 bases lay outside the gene matches. Germline CDR1 is LGHNA and CDR2 is YSLEER. This CDR3 spans 17 amino acids. In nucleotides, the CDR3 is TGCGCCAGCAGCCAAGAAGTAACTAGCGAGAGACCCTACGAGCAGTACTTC. Its protein is CASSQEVTSERPYEQYF.

This chain joins TRBV2 and TRBJ2-3; possibly TRBD2 for D (6 bases). Between the trimmed V and J ends, which lost 6 bases and 2 bases, there was a span of 27 bases. Germline V CDR1 and CDR2: SNHLY, FYNNEI. The CDR3 has 19 amino acids. The CDR3 reads CASSPTWAGSADPTDTQYF. The CDR3 DNA is TGTGCCAGCAGCCCTACGTGGGCGGGATCCGCAGACCCCACAGATACGCAGTATTTT. The full variable domain, in which reference TRBV2 and TRBJ2-3 provide the parts outside the CDR3, is EPEVTQTPSHQVTQMGQEVILRCVPISNHLYFYWYRQILGQKVEFLVSFYNNEISEKSEIFDDQFSVERPDGSNFTLKIRSTKLEDSAMYFCASSPTWAGSADPTDTQYFGPGTRLTVL.

V is TRBV25-1 and J is TRBJ2-3; D gene uncertain. The CDR3 is 12 amino acids. CDR1 and CDR2 (germline): MGHDK, SYGVNS. V lost 5 bases to trimming and J lost 6 bases, with 9 bases between them. The CDR3 spells CASSPTWDTQYF. CDR3 in DNA: TGTGCCAGCAGTCCCACGTGGGATACGCAGTATTTT. The full variable domain, its missing parts supplied by reference TRBV25-1 and TRBJ2-3, is EADIYQTPRYLVIGTGKKITLECSQTMGHDKMYWYQQDPGMELHLIHYSYGVNSTEKGDLSSESTVSRIRTEHFPLTLESARPSHTSQYLCASSPTWDTQYFGPGTRLTVL.

This clone was picked up one time. The chain carries TRBV10-3 and TRBJ2-1, with 12 nucleotides matching TRBD2. V shed 0 bases and J 7 bases; nucleotides not matched to a gene: 10. CDR3 size: 18 residues. From germline, CDR1 is ENHRY and CDR2 SYGVKD. The DNA for the CDR3 is TGTGCCATCAGTGAGTCGCGGCTAGCGGGAGGGCACGGGAATGAGCAGTTCTTC. Protein sequence: CAISESRLAGGHGNEQFF.

Note on this clone: The sample has other DNA sequences that encode this CDR3 too. This chain links TRBV19 with TRBJ2-7; tentative D call: TRBD2 (6 bases). CDR1 is LNHDA and CDR2 is SQIVND in the germline V gene (reference sequence). CDR3 length: 13 residues. V was shortened by 3 bases and J by 0 bases, with 6 bases between the two germline ends. The CDR3 sequence is CASSIGGSYEQYF. Here the CDR3 DNA reads TGTGCCAGTAGTATCGGGGGCTCCTACGAGCAGTACTTC.